This T cell receptor beta chain was sequenced during a study of cytomegalovirus exposure and HLA in healthy donors. The PCR made use of 60 Vbeta and 13 Jbeta primers. Sequenced by immunoSEQ multiplex PCR; TCRdb stores in-frame clones only, minus some. This repertoire shows 140,000 to 150,000 clones, approximately 80% found once; its top ten account for 2.4%. Germline values: CDR1 SEHNR, CDR2 FQNEAQ (reference sequence). This CDR3 comprises 16 residues. The germline V and J ends were trimmed by 3 bases and 9 bases, with 23 bases remaining between them. This clonotype originated in a young woman in good health and CMV-seropositive. The specimen sequenced was PBMCs. The rearrangement uses TRBV7-9 and TRBJ1-2, with a possible D match to TRBD1 (5 bases). The DNA for the CDR3 is TGTGCCAGCAGCTTGCCGTTGGGGGAGGGCACACGGAGCTACACCTTC. Translated, it gives CASSLPLGEGTRSYTF.